A single sample is the source of the 28 T cell receptor beta chains below, sequenced in a study of blood T cell repertoires in COVID-19. TCRdb's table, derived via immunoSEQ multiplex PCR, lists solely in-frame clones and lacks some. The sample shows some 180,000 clones, 88% of them seen only once. Sequenced: peripheral blood. The receptors stem from a man aged 35 to 55 with active or convalescent COVID-19.

This clone occurred a few times. The chain employs TRBV27 and TRBJ2-7; 10 positions agree with TRBD2. CDR1 is MNHEY and CDR2 is SMNVEV in the germline V gene (reference sequence). The CDR3 loop spans 15 amino acids. Trimming cost V 6 bases and J 3 bases; bases outside gene matches: 8. CDR3 in DNA: TGTGCCAGCAGACGTACGACTAGCGGGTTCTACGAGCAGTACTTC. Translation: CASRRTTSGFYEQYF.

CDR3 sequence (DNA): TGTGCCAGCAGAATTCGGGGTGACTATGGCTACACCTTC. Translation gives CASRIRGDYGYTF. The chain couples TRBV12-3 or TRBV12-4 to TRBJ1-2, with D unresolved. Trimming cost V 6 bases and J 3 bases, with 11 bases left between them. There are 13 residues in the CDR3.

The genes are TRBV12-5 and TRBJ2-5; the D is unclear. Germline loops: CDR1 LGHNT, CDR2 FRNRAP. The CDR3 length is 14 residues. Trimming left V 6 bases short and J 0 bases short, with 11 bases between. The CDR3 DNA is TGTGCTAGTGGGACGGGTACTTACCAAGAGACCCAGTACTTC. Translation gives CASGTGTYQETQYF.

This clone was recorded a few times. V usage is TRBV7-9 and J usage is TRBJ2-2; TRBD1 matches at 8 bases. The CDR3 length is 16 residues. The J segment lost 3 bases and the V segment lost 5 bases, leaving 8 bases of the junction unmatched. Looked up from germline, CDR1 is SEHNR and CDR2 is FQNEAQ (reference sequence). In DNA, the CDR3 is TGTGCCAGCAGCCCGGACAGGGAGGCGGACACCGGGGAGCTGTTTTTT. Protein: CASSPDREADTGELFF.

CDR3 DNA: TGTGCCACAGGAAGGACAGGGTCCGGGGAGCTGTTTTTT. Translation: CATGRTGSGELFF. The chain has TRBV2 and TRBJ2-2; 8 bases line up with TRBD1. The CDR3 spans 13 residues. V lost 10 bases and J lost 6; bases outside the gene matches: 7. Per germline, CDR1 SNHLY and CDR2 FYNNEI.

CDR3 sequence reads: CASSQRGGSDEKLFF. Written as DNA, the CDR3 is TGTGCCAGCAGCCAAAGGGGTGGCTCTGATGAAAAACTGTTTTTT. The gene calls are TRBV3-1 (or the pseudogene TRBV3-2) and TRBJ1-4, with D maybe TRBD1 (5 bases). The CDR3 consists of 15 residues. V was shortened by 2 bases and J by 6 bases, with 13 bases between the two germline ends. CDR1 and CDR2 (germline): LGHDT, YNNKEL (reference sequence).

The chain combines TRBV19 with TRBJ2-7; maybe TRBD1 (5 bases). V was cut by 1 base and J by 2 bases, with 15 bases left in between. Germline CDR1 is LNHDA and CDR2 is SQIVND (reference sequence). This CDR3 is built from 16 residues. The CDR3 region has the DNA TGTGCCAGTAGTATAGCCCAGGACGTAGGGGCCTACGAGCAGTACTTC. Protein product: CASSIAQDVGAYEQYF.

V gene TRBV5-6 combines with J gene TRBJ1-1; no reliable D call. The germline V gene encodes CDR1 SGHDT and CDR2 YYEEEE. The CDR3 extends over 13 amino acids. With 1 base removed from V and 4 bases from J, the gap between germline ends came to 8 bases. CDR3 coding DNA: TGTGCCAGCAGCTTGTACTCGGGCACTGAAGCTTTCTTT. This gives the protein CASSLYSGTEAFF.

V and J are TRBV28 and TRBJ2-5, with 9 bases that match TRBD1. Germline V CDR1 and CDR2: MDHEN, SYDVKM. This CDR3 contains 14 residues. After removal of 6 bases from V and 5 bases from J, the junction contained 7 bases not matched to a gene. In DNA form, the CDR3 reads TGTGCCAGCAGGACAGGGGGTAGAGGGGAGACCCAGTACTTC. Translating gives CASRTGGRGETQYF.

Regarding this clone: Other DNA sequences in this specimen translate into the identical CDR3. The genes are TRBV12-3 or TRBV12-4 and TRBJ1-1; the D is unclear. Trimming removed 3 bases from V and 2 bases from J, with 7 bases in between. CDR3 length: 13 residues. CDR3 amino acids: CASSLAENTEAFF. DNA of the CDR3: TGTGCCAGCAGTTTGGCCGAAAACACTGAAGCTTTCTTT.

This chain links TRBV7-9 with TRBJ2-1; TRBD1 agrees at 8 bases. Unmatched junction bases numbered 14, after V lost 5 bases and J lost 8 bases. CDR1 and CDR2 (germline): SEHNR, FQNEAQ (reference sequence). This CDR3 contains 16 residues. CDR3 sequence reads: CASSTSSGGAGHEQFF. The CDR3 DNA reads TGTGCCAGCAGCACTTCGTCAGGGGGCGCAGGCCATGAGCAGTTCTTC.

This clone has only one observation. The rearrangement links TRBV27 to TRBJ1-6, with a possible D match to TRBD1 (5 bases). Germline values: CDR1 MNHEY, CDR2 SMNVEV (reference sequence). The V end lost 10 bases, the J end lost 9 bases, and 19 bases lay between the germline ends. This CDR3 is 14 amino acids long. The DNA of the CDR3 is TGTGCCACCCGGGGGACCAGGGTATCTTCACCCCTCCACTTT. This translates into CATRGTRVSSPLHF.

The chain employs TRBV29-1 and TRBJ1-1, with no clear D. The CDR3 sequence is 12 residues long. Trimming took 4 bases from V and 1 from J, leaving 7 bases between them. Germline CDR1 and CDR2: SQVTM and ANQGSEA. The CDR3 reads CSVAAGNTEAFF. The CDR3 DNA is TGCAGCGTTGCCGCAGGGAACACTGAAGCTTTCTTT.

The chain recombines TRBV27 with TRBJ2-7; D unclear. CDR1 is MNHEY and CDR2 is SMNVEV in the germline V gene (reference sequence). The CDR3 has 14 residues. The ends were cut back, 2 bases at V and 3 bases at J, with 11 bases in the middle. This CDR3 reads CASSLVSRSYEQYF. The CDR3 coding sequence is TGTGCCAGCAGTTTAGTTAGCAGAAGCTACGAGCAGTACTTC.

This clone was seen a handful of times. The same CDR3 arises from other DNA sequences in this sample as well. The J gene is TRBJ1-5, the V gene TRBV5-6; tentative D call: TRBD1 (5 bases). CDR1 and CDR2 from the germline V gene are SGHDT and YYEEEE. V dropped 0 bases and J dropped 6 bases, with 10 bases sitting between them. CDR3 length equals 14 residues. This CDR3 is CASSLAGGGQPQHF. The CDR3 coding sequence is TGTGCCAGCAGCTTGGCCGGGGGGGGTCAGCCCCAGCATTTT.

The chain recombines TRBV3-1 (or the pseudogene TRBV3-2) with TRBJ1-1; perhaps TRBD1 as D (6 bases). The germline CDR1 and CDR2 sequences are LGHDT and YNNKEL (reference sequence). CDR3 size: 15 residues. Trimming took 4 bases from V and 0 from J, leaving 12 bases between them. CDR3 loop: CASSPYREMNTEAFF. The CDR3 bases are TGTGCCAGCAGCCCATACAGGGAAATGAACACTGAAGCTTTCTTT.

The genes are TRBV28 and TRBJ2-4; 11 positions match TRBD1. The CDR3 covers 16 residues. Germline CDR1 is MDHEN and CDR2 is SYDVKM. The trim removed 5 bases at V and 7 bases at J, leaving 10 bases unmatched. The CDR3 DNA reads as TGTGCCAGCAGTGTCTTTTCTTGGACAGGGGGCAACATTCAGTACTTC. Translation: CASSVFSWTGGNIQYF. Together with reference TRBV28 and TRBJ2-4, the CDR3 gives the full variable domain: DVKVTQSSRYLVKRTGEKVFLECVQDMDHENMFWYRQDPGLGLRLIYFSYDVKMKEKGDIPEGYSVSREKKERFSLILESASTNQTSMYLCASSVFSWTGGNIQYFGAGTRLSVL.

The chain carries TRBV10-3 and TRBJ1-1; no reliable D call. Trimming pared 8 bases from V and 5 bases from J, leaving 15 bases between. The CDR3 totals 13 residues. Germline V gene data show CDR1 as ENHRY and CDR2 as SYGVKD. CDR3 protein: CAIGETGSTEAFF. DNA for the CDR3: TGTGCCATCGGGGAGACGGGGAGTACTGAAGCTTTCTTT.

A single count supports this clone. This chain links TRBV2 with TRBJ1-2, with 7 positions matching TRBD1. The CDR3 spans 13 residues. J lost 5 bases, V lost 6 bases, and 6 bases had no gene match. CDR1 is SNHLY, CDR2 FYNNEI, per germline. The CDR3 loop is CASSRDSPYGYTF. CDR3 DNA: TGTGCCAGCAGCCGGGACAGCCCTTATGGCTACACCTTC. The full variable domain, in which reference TRBV2 and TRBJ1-2 provide the parts outside the CDR3, is EPEVTQTPSHQVTQMGQEVILRCVPISNHLYFYWYRQILGQKVEFLVSFYNNEISEKSEIFDDQFSVERPDGSNFTLKIRSTKLEDSAMYFCASSRDSPYGYTFGSGTRLTVV.

The chain carries TRBV15 and TRBJ2-4; 7 bases are a match to TRBD1. The CDR3 runs 16 residues. Germline loops: CDR1 LNHNV, CDR2 YYDKDF (reference sequence). Trimming took 0 bases from V and 3 from J; bases not matched to a gene: 5. The CDR3 sequence: CATSRDFQGVKNIQYF. The DNA for the CDR3 is TGTGCCACCAGCAGAGATTTCCAGGGGGTCAAAAACATTCAGTACTTC.

This chain uses TRBV7-9 with TRBJ2-7; the match to TRBD2 covers 12 bases. The length of the CDR3 is 15 residues. Germline-derived CDR1 and CDR2 are SEHNR and FQNEAQ (reference sequence). V lost 3 bases to trimming and J lost 2 bases; unmatched junction nucleotides: 2. The CDR3 nucleotides are TGTGCCAGCAGCTTCGGACTAGCGGGACCCTACGAGCAGTACTTC. Residues: CASSFGLAGPYEQYF.

The CDR3 DNA reads TGCGCCAGCAGCTTGGGGCCCCCAGTGAATGAGCAGTTCTTC. Its translation is CASSLGPPVNEQFF. V and J are TRBV5-1 and TRBJ2-1; D is uncertain. Trimming removed 0 bases from V and 7 bases from J, with 11 bases in between. This CDR3 region has 14 residues. The germline CDR1 and CDR2 sequences are SGHRS and YFSETQ.

The chain carries TRBV18 and TRBJ2-1, with 8 bases that match TRBD1. J gave up 9 bases and V 3 bases, and 7 bases lay outside the gene matches. Per the germline V gene, CDR1 is KGHSH and CDR2 is LQKENI. The CDR3 extends over 14 amino acids. CDR3 sequence reads: CASSPDRGGGEQFF. The CDR3 DNA reads TGTGCCAGCTCACCCGACAGGGGAGGCGGTGAGCAGTTCTTC.

The count of this clone is one. The CDR3, as DNA: TGTGCCAGCAGCCCCCTGGTAGCGGGGGCTAGCTACGAGCAGTACTTC. Protein: CASSPLVAGASYEQYF. The chain joins TRBV7-6 to TRBJ2-7; 9 nucleotides line up with TRBD2. CDR1 is SGHVS and CDR2 is FNYEAQ in the germline V gene. The CDR3 covers 16 residues. Trimming at V came to 5 bases and at J to 3 bases, leaving 11 bases not matched to a gene.

The chain links TRBV27 to TRBJ1-5; TRBD1 is a possible D gene (6 bases). CDR1 is MNHEY and CDR2 is SMNVEV in the germline V gene (reference sequence). V lost 2 bases and J 2 bases, leaving 7 bases between the germline ends. The CDR3 loop spans 14 amino acids. This CDR3 is CASSLAGGNQPQHF. In DNA form, the CDR3 reads TGTGCCAGCAGTTTAGCAGGGGGCAATCAGCCCCAGCATTTT.

The gene calls are TRBV6-6 and TRBJ2-7; the match to TRBD1 covers 9 bases. The CDR3 totals 15 residues. Trimming removed 6 bases from V and 2 bases from J; junction bases left unmatched: 8. Per germline, CDR1 MNHNY and CDR2 SVGAGI (reference sequence). CDR3 region: CASRLTGQGTYEQYF. The CDR3, as DNA: TGTGCCAGCAGGCTGACGGGACAGGGTACCTACGAGCAGTACTTC.

The chain recombines TRBV6-5 with TRBJ2-5; 8 nucleotides agree with TRBD1. CDR3 length: 14 residues. Germline V lookup: CDR1 MNHEY, CDR2 SVGAGI. V shed 5 bases, J shed 5 bases, and the junction held 7 bases outside the gene matches. CDR3 DNA sequence: TGTGCCAGCAGTCGTGACAGGGGATGGGAGACCCAGTACTTC. Protein product: CASSRDRGWETQYF.

V gene TRBV5-1 combines with J gene TRBJ2-7; 7 positions agree with TRBD1. CDR3 length equals 14 residues. V shed 0 bases and J 3 bases; nucleotides not matched to a gene: 3. Germline CDR1 and CDR2: SGHRS and YFSETQ. The CDR3 here is CASSLAGGDYEQYF. The CDR3 coding sequence is TGCGCCAGCAGCTTGGCAGGGGGAGACTACGAGCAGTACTTC.